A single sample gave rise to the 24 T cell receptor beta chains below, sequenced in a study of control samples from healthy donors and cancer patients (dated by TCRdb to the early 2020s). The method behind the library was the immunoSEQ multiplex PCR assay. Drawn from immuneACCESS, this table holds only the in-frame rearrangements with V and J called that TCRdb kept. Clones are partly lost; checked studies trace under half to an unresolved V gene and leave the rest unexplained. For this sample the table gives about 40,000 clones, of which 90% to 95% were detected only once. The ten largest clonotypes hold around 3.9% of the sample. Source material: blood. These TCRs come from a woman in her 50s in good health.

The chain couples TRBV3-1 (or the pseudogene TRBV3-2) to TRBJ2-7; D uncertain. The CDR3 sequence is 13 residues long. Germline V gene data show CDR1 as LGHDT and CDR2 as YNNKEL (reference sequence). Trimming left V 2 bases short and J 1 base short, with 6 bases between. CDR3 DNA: TGTGCCAGCAGCCAACATGTGTCCTACGAGCAGTACTTC. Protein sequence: CASSQHVSYEQYF.

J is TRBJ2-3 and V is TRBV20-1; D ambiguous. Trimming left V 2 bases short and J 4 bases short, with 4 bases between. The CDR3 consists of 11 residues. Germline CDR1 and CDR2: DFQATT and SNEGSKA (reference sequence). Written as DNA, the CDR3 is TGCAGTGCTAGACAGCCAGATACGCAGTATTTT. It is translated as CSARQPDTQYF.

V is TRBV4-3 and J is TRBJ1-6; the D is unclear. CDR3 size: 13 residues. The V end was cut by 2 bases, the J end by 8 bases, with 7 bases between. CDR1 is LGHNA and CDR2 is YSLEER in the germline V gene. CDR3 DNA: TGCGCCAGCAGCCAAAGGCGGGATTCACCCCTCCACTTT. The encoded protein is CASSQRRDSPLHF.

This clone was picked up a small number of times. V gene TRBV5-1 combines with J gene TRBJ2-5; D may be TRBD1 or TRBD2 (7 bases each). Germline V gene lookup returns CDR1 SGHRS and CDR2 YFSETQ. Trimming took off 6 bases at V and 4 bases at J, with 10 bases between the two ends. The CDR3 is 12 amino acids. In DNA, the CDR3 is TGCGCCAGCACAGGGGGGGGAGAGACCCAGTACTTC. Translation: CASTGGGETQYF.

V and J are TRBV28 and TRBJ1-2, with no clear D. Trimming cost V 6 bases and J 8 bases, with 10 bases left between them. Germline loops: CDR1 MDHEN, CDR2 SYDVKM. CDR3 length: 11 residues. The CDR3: CASSPGYGYTF. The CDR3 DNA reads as TGTGCCAGCAGCCCGGGGTACGGCTACACCTTC.

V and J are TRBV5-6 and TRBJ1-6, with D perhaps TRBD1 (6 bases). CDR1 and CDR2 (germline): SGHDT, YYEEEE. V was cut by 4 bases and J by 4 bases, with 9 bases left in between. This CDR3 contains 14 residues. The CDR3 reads CASSRGQYNSPLHF. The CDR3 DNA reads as TGTGCCAGCAGCCGAGGACAGTATAATTCACCCCTCCACTTT.

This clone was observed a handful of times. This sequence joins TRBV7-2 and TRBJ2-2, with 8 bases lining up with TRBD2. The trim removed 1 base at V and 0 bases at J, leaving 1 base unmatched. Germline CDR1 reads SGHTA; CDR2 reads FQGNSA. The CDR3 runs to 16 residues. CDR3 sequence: CASSLGGLANTGELFF. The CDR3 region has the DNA TGTGCCAGCAGCTTAGGGGGACTAGCGAACACCGGGGAGCTGTTTTTT. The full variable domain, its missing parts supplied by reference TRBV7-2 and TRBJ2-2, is GAGVSQSPSNKVTEKGKDVELRCDPISGHTALYWYRQSLGQGLEFLIYFQGNSAPDKSGLPSDRFSAERTGGSVSTLTIQRTQQEDSAVYLCASSLGGLANTGELFFGEGSRLTVL.

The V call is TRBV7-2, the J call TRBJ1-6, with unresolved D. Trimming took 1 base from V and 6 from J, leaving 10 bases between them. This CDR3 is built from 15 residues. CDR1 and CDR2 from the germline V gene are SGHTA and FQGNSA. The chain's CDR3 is CASSLGERPNSPLHF. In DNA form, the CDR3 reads TGTGCCAGCAGCTTAGGAGAACGGCCTAATTCACCCCTCCACTTT.

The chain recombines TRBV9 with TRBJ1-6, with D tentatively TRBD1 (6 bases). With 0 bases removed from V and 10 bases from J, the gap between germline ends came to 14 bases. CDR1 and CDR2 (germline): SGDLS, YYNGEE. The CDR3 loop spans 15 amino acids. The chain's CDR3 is CASSVGGGGESPLHF. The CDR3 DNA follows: TGTGCCAGCAGCGTAGGAGGGGGAGGGGAATCACCCCTCCACTTT.

The CDR3 here is CASSQDETGGTEAFF. The CDR3 DNA reads as TGTGCCAGCAGCCAAGACGAAACCGGGGGGACTGAAGCTTTCTTT. V usage is TRBV4-2 and J usage is TRBJ1-1, with a weak D call TRBD1 (5 bases). V lost 0 bases and J lost 5, with 13 bases in between. Germline V lookup: CDR1 LGHNA, CDR2 YNFKEQ. The CDR3 is 15 amino acids.

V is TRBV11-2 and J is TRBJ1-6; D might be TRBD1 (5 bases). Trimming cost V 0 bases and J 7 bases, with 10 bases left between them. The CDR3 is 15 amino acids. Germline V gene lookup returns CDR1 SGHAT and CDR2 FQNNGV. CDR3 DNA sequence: TGTGCCAGCAGCTTAGAGGGACGGAGGAATTCACCCCTCCACTTT. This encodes CASSLEGRRNSPLHF. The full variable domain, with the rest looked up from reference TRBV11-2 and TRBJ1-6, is EAGVAQSPRYKIIEKRQSVAFWCNPISGHATLYWYQQILGQGPKLLIQFQNNGVVDDSQLPKDRFSAERLKGVDSTLKIQPAKLEDSAVYLCASSLEGRRNSPLHFGNGTRLTVT.

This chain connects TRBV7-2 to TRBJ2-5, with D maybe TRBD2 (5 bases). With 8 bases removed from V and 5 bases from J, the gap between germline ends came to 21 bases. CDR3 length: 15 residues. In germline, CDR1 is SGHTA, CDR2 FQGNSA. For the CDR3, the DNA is TGTGCCAGCGCAAACCGAGGGTCCGCGTCGGAGACCCAGTACTTC. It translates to CASANRGSASETQYF.

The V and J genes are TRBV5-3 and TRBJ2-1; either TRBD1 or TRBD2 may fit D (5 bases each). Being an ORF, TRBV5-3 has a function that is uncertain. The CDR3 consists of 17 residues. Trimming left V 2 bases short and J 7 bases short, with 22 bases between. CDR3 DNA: TGTGCCAGAAGCTTATGGACCGGGACGCAGCTTGGGAATGAGCAGTTCTTC. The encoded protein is CARSLWTGTQLGNEQFF.

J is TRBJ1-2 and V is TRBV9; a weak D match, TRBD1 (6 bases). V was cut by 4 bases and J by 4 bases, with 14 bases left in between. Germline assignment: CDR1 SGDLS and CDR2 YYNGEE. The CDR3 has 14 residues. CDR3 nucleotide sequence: TGTGCCAGCAGCTCCCGGGGAGGGGGCTATGGCTACACCTTC. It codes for CASSSRGGGYGYTF.

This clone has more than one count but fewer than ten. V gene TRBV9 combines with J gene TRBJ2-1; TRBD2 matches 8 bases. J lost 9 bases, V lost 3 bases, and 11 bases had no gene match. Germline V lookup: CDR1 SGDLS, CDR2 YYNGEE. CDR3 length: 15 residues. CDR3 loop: CASSALPGGASEQFF. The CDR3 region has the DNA TGTGCCAGCAGCGCCCTTCCCGGGGGGGCTAGTGAGCAGTTCTTC. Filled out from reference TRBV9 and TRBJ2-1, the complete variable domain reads DSGVTQTPKHLITATGQRVTLRCSPRSGDLSVYWYQQSLDQGLQFLIQYYNGEERAKGNILERFSAQQFPDLHSELNLSSLELGDSALYFCASSALPGGASEQFFGPGTRLTVL.

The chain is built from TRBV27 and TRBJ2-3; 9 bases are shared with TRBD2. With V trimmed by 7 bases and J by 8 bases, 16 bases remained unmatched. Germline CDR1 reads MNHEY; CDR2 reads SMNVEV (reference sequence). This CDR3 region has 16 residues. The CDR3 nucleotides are TGTGCCAGCATTTCGCGGGGGGGCCCCACTCTCATTACGCAGTATTTT. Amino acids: CASISRGGPTLITQYF.

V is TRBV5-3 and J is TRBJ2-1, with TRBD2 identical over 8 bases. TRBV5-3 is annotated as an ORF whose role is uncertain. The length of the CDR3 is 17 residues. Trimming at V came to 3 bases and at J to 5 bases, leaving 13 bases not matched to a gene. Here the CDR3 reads CARSWGPGLATDNEQFF. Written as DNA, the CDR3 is TGTGCCAGAAGCTGGGGCCCCGGACTAGCCACCGACAATGAGCAGTTCTTC.

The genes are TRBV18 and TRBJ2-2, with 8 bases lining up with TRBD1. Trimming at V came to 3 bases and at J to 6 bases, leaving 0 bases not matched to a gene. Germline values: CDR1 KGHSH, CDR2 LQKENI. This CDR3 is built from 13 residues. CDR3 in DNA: TGTGCCAGCTCACCGACAGGGGCCGGGGAGCTGTTTTTT. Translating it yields CASSPTGAGELFF.

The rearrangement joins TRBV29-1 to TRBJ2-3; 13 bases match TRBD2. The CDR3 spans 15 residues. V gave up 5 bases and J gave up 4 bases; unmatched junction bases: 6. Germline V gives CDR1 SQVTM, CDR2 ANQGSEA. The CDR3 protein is CSVKLAGGTSDTQYF. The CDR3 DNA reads TGCAGCGTTAAACTAGCGGGGGGGACGTCAGATACGCAGTATTTT.

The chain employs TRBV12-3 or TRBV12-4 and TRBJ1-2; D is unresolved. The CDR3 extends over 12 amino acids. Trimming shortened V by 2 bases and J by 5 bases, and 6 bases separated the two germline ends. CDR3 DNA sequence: TGTGCCAGCAGTTTACTGGGGTATGGCTACACCTTC. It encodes CASSLLGYGYTF.

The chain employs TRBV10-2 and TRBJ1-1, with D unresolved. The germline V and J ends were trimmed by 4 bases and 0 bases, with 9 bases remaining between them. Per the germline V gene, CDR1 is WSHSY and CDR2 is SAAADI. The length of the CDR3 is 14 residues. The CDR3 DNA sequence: TGCGCCAGCAGTGCAACGACTATGAACACTGAAGCTTTCTTT. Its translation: CASSATTMNTEAFF.

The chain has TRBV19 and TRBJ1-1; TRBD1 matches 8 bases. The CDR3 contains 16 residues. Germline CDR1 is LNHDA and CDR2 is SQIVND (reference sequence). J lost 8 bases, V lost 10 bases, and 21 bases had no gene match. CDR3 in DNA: TGTGCCACGAACGACAGGGGTGGGACCAGCCCGAGCGAAGCTTTCTTT. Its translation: CATNDRGGTSPSEAFF.

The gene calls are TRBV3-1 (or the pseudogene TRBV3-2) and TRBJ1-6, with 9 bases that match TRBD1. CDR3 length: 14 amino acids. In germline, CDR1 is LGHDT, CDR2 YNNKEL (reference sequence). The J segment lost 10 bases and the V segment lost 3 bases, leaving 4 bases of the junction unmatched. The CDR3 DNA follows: TGTGCCAGCAGCCACACAGGGGGCCGGTCACCCCTCCACTTT. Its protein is CASSHTGGRSPLHF.

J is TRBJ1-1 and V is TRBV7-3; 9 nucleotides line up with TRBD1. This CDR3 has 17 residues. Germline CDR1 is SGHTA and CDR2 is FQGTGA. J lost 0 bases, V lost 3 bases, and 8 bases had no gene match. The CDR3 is CASSLVPGQGMNTEAFF. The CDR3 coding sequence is TGTGCCAGCAGCTTGGTCCCGGGACAGGGTATGAACACTGAAGCTTTCTTT. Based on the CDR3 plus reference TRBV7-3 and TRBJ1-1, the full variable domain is GAGVSQTPSNKVTEKGKYVELRCDPISGHTALYWYRQSLGQGPEFLIYFQGTGAADDSGLPNDRFFAVRPEGSVSTLKIQRTERGDSAVYLCASSLVPGQGMNTEAFFGQGTRLTVV.